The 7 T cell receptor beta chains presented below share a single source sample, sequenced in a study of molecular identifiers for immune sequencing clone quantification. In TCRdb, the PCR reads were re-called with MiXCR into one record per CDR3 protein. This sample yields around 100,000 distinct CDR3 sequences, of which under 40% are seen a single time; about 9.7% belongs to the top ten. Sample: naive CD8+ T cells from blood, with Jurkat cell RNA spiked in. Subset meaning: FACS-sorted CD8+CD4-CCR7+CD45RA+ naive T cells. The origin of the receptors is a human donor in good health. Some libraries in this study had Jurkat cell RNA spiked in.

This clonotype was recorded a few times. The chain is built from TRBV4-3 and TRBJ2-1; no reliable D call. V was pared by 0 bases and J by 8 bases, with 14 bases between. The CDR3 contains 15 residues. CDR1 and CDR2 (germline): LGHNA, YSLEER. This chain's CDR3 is CASSQDTIIGDEQFF. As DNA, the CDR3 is TGCGCCAGCAGCCAAGATACTATCATTGGGGATGAGCAGTTCTTC.

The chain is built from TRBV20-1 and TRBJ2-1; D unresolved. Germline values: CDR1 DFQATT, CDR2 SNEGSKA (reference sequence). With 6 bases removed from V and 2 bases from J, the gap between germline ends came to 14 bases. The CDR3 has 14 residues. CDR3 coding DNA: TGCAGTGCACCACACTATGCCACCTACAATGAGCAGTTCTTC. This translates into CSAPHYATYNEQFF.

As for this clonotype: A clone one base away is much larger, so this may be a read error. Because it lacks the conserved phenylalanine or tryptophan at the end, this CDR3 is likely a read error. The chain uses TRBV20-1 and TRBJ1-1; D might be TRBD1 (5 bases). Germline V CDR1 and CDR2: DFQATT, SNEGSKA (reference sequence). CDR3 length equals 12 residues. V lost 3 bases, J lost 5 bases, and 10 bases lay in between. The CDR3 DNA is TGCAGTGCTAGCGGGGGTGGAACTGAAGCTTTCATT. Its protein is CSASGGGTEAFI.

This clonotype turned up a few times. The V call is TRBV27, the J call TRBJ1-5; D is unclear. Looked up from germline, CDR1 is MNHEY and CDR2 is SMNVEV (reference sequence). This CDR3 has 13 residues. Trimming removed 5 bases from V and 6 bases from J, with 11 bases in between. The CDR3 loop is CASSLSGSQPQHF. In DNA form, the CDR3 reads TGTGCCAGCAGTCTAAGTGGGTCTCAGCCCCAGCATTTT.

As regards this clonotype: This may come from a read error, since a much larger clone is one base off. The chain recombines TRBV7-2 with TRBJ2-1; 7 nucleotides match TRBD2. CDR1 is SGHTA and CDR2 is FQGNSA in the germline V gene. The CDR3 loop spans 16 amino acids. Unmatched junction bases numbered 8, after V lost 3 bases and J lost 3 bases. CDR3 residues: CASSFAGGSHYNEQFF. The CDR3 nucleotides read TGTGCCAGCAGCTTCGCCGGCGGGAGCCACTACAATGAGCAGTTCTTC.

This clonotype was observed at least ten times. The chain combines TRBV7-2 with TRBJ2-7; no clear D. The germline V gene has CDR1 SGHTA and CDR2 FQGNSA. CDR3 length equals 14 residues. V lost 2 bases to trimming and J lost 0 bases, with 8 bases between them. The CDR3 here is CASSLNPSSYEQYF. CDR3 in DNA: TGTGCCAGCAGCTTAAATCCTAGCTCCTACGAGCAGTACTTC.

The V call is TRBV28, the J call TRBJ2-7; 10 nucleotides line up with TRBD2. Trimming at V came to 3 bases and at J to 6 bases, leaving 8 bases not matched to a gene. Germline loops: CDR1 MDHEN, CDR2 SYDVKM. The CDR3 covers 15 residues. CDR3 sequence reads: CASSFRGLAACEQYF. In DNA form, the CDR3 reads TGTGCCAGCAGTTTCCGCGGACTAGCGGCCTGCGAGCAGTACTTC.